The subject of this entry is one T cell receptor (beta chain). Its cognate antigen has yet to be identified. The input lacks base qualities; no much larger clone sits a single base away. The junction shows trimming of 3 bases on V and 1 base on J, plus 9 bases between the germline ends. As encoded in the germline V gene, CDR1 is ENHRY while CDR2 is SYGVKD. Spanning cysteine to phenylalanine, the CDR3 consists of 15 amino acids. Only the CDR3 DNA stays, 45 bases, in frame from base 1. Whole blood was collected in K2EDTA tubes by collaborating institutions according to the institutions' own protocols. For TCRbeta analysis, collaborator samples were shipped as frozen whole blood, as isolated PBMCs, or as DNA extracted from either sample type. The data originate from a study of blood T cell repertoires in COVID-19 (dated by TCRdb to about 2020). About the full investigation: Collaborator samples came from the United States, Italy and Spain and covered acute and convalescent phases of COVID-19. Deeply sampled blood TCRbeta repertoires from subjects exposed to, actively infected with, or recovered from COVID-19 were included in the dataset. Samples came from the ongoing ImmuneRACE study (first 160 participants) plus 1,254 subjects from 6 global collaborators. Where available, HLA class I and class II types were obtained from metadata supplied by the sample provider rather than from assay-based typing. The repertoires were released in a freely available public database intended as a resource for research on the immune response to SARS-CoV-2. The sample metadata nearly always contained a de-identified subject ID, COVID-19 status, age in years and sex. The material from the prospective study consisted of cDNA or gDNA derived from T cells, B-cell-depleted T cells, or PBMCs. General conclusions and limits of the study: The quantity of clinical and demographic metadata differed by source and by participant and was supplied without curation.

TCRbeta CDR3 regions were amplified from genomic DNA by means of the immunoSEQ Assay, a bias-controlled multiplex PCR. Per the authors' processing: The number of nucleated cells in each sample was estimated by amplification of reference gene primers within the assay. To quantify the absolute abundance of each unique TCRbeta CDR3 rearrangement, sequence reads were collapsed and filtered. For each sample, productive Simpson clonality was calculated as the square root of Simpson's diversity index across productive rearrangements. This is the immuneACCESS table as TCRdb keeps it, with only in-frame sequences that have V and J called. A part of the clones is gone; compared with another copy, unresolved V genes explain less than half, and the rest is unexplained. That table supplies the V and J calls and clone size; D and trimming were determined from the DNA. The sample profile shows over 130,000 clones; around 90% of them were found once. About 10% of the sample goes to the ten largest clones.

The receptor was derived from a man in his 60s with active or convalescent COVID-19. The sequenced sample was peripheral blood. The chain is assembled from TRBV10-3 and TRBJ2-2; the D segment could be TRBD2, given 5 matching bases. The nucleotide sequence is TGTGCCATCAGTGAAGGCGGAGGGAACACCGGGGAGCTGTTTTTT. It specifies CAISEGGGNTGELFF.